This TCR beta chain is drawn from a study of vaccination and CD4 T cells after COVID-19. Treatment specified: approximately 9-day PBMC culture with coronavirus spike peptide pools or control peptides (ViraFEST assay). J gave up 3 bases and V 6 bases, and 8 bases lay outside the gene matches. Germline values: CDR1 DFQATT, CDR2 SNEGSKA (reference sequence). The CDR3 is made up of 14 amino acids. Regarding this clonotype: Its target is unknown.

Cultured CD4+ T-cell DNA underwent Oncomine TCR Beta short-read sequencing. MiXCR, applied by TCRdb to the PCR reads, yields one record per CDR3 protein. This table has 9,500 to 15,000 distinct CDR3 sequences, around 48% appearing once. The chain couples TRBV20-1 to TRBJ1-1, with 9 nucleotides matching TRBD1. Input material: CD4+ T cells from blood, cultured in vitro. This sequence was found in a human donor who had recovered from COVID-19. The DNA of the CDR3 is TGCAGTGCGGGCTTACAGGGGGCTTACACTGAAGCTTTCTTT. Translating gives CSAGLQGAYTEAFF.